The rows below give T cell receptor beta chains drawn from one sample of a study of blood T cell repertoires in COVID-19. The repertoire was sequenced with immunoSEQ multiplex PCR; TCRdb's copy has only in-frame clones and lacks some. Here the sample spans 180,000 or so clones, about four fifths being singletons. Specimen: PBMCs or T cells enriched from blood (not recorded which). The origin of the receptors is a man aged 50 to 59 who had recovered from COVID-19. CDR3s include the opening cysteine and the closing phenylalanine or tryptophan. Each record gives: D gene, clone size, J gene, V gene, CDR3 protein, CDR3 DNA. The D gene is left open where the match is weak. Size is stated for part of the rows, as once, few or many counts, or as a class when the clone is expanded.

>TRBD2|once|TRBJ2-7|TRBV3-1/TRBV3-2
CASSHNSGGRYEQYF
TGTGCCAGCAGTCACAACAGCGGGGGGAGATACGAGCAGTACTTC
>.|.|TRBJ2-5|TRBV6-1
CASSAPRGGPQETQYF
TGTGCCAGCAGTGCCCCTCGCGGGGGCCCACAAGAGACCCAGTACTTC
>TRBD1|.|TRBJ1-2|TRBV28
CASSTGQGQKDGYTF
TGTGCCAGCAGTACCGGACAGGGACAAAAAGATGGCTACACCTTC
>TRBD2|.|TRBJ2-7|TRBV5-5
CASSPGLAASSYEQYF
TGTGCCAGCAGCCCAGGACTAGCGGCGAGCTCCTACGAGCAGTACTTC
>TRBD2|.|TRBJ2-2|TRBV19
CASSIGSGKNTGELFF
TGTGCCAGTAGTATCGGTAGCGGGAAGAACACCGGGGAGCTGTTTTTT
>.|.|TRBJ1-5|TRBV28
CASSLTDRFIDQPQHF
TGTGCCAGCAGTTTGACCGACAGGTTTATCGATCAGCCCCAGCATTTT
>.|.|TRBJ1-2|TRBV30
CAWSVQFANYGYTF
TGTGCCTGGAGCGTCCAGTTTGCTAACTATGGCTACACCTTC
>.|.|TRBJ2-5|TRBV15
CATSRGPETQYF
TGTGCCACCAGCCGCGGCCCGGAGACCCAGTACTTC
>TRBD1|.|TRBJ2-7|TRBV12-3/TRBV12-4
CASTRGTSEQYF
TGTGCCAGCACCAGGGGGACATCCGAGCAGTACTTC
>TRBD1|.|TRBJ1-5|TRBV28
CASSFRGQGQPQHF
TGTGCCAGCAGTTTCCGAGGACAGGGCCAGCCCCAGCATTTT
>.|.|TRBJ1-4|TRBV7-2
CASSLWGESREKLFF
TGTGCCAGCAGCTTATGGGGGGAGTCAAGGGAAAAACTGTTTTTT
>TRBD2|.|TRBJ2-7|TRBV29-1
CSVEGLGTYEQYF
TGCAGCGTTGAGGGACTAGGGACCTACGAGCAGTACTTC